This T cell receptor beta chain originates from a study of regulatory T cells in long-lasting Graves disease. In this sample, this clonotype turned up a few times. Relying on iRepertoire HTBI primers and Arm-PCR of CDR3 regions, the team built TCR beta libraries. One entry per CDR3 protein, called by TCRdb with MiXCR from the multiplex PCR reads. The repertoire consists of hundreds of thousands of distinct CDR3 sequences, with less than 20% occurring once and the leading ten covering roughly 18%. Time point here: newly diagnosed GD, antithyroid drugs for less than 3 months. Following extraction of RNA from PBMCs, that RNA was used to make the TCR library. Germline V lookup: CDR1 SGHAT, CDR2 FQNNGV. This CDR3 comprises 16 residues. Trimming shortened V by 4 bases and J by 6 bases, and 22 bases separated the two germline ends. This same sample was also taken into another study, of T cells in Graves' hyperthyroidism and ophthalmopathy.

This sequence originates from a woman aged 30 to 39 with Graves disease. The rearrangement joins TRBV11-2 to TRBJ2-7; the D gene is possibly TRBD1 (6 bases). The sequenced sample was peripheral blood mononuclear cells (PBMCs), obtained at new diagnosis, from a patient treated with antithyroid drugs. The DNA of the CDR3 is TGTGCCAGCAGCTCATCCGGGACAACCTTACCCACCGAGCAGTACTTC. This gives the protein CASSSSGTTLPTEQYF.